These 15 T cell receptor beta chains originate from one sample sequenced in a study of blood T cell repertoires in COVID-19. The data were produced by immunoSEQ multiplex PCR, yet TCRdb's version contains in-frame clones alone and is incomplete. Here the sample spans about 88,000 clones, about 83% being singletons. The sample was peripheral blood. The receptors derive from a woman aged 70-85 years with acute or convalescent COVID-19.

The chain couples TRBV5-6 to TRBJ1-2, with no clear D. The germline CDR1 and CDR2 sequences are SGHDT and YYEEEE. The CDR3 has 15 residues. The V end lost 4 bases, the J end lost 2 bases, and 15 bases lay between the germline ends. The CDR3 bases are TGTGCCAGCAGCCCAGTAGGCAGGCCAAACTATGGCTACACCTTC. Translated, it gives CASSPVGRPNYGYTF.

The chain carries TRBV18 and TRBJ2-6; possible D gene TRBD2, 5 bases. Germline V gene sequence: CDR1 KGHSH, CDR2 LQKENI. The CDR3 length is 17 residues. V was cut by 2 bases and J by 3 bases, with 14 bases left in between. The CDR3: CASSPSSTAGGANVLTF. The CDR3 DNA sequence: TGTGCCAGCTCACCATCTTCGACGGCGGGTGGGGCCAACGTCCTGACTTTC.

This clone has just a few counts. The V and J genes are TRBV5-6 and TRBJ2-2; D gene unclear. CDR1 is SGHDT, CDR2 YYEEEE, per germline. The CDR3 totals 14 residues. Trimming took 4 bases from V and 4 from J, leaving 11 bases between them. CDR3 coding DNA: TGTGCCAGCAGCCCCGAGACGGGCACCGGGGAGCTGTTTTTT. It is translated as CASSPETGTGELFF. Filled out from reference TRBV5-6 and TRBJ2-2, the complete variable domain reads DAGVTQSPTHLIKTRGQQVTLRCSPKSGHDTVSWYQQALGQGPQFIFQYYEEEERQRGNFPDRFSGHQFPNYSSELNVNALLLGDSALYLCASSPETGTGELFFGEGSRLTVL.

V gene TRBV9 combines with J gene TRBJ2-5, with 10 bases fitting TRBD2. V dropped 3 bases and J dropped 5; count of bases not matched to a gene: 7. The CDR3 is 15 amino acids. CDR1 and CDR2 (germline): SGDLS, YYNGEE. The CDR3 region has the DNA TGTGCCAGCAGCGCCCCTAGCGGGAGAGGTGAGACCCAGTACTTC. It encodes CASSAPSGRGETQYF.

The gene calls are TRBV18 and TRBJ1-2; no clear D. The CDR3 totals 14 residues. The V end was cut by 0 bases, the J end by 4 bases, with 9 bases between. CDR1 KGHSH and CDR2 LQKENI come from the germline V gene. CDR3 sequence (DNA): TGTGCCAGCTCACCACCCGACGGAGTCTATGGCTACACCTTC. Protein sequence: CASSPPDGVYGYTF.

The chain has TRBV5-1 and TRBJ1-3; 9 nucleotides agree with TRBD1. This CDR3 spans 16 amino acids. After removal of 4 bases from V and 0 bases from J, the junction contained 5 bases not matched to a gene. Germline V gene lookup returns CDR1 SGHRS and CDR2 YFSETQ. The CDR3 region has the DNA TGCGCCAGCAGCCATCAGACAGGGGGCTCTGGAAACACCATATATTTT. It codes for CASSHQTGGSGNTIYF.

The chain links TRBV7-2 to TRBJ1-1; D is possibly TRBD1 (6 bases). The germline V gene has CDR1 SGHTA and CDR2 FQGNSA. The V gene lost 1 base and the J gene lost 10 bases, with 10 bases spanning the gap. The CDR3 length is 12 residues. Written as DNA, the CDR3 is TGTGCCAGCAGCTTAGGGGGGCGCGGAGCTTTCTTT. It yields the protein CASSLGGRGAFF.

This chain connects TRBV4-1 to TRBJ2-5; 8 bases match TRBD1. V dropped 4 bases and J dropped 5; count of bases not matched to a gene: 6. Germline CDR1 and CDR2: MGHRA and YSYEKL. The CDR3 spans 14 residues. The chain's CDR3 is CASSPEDRAETQYF. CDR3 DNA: TGCGCCAGCAGCCCCGAGGACAGGGCTGAGACCCAGTACTTC.

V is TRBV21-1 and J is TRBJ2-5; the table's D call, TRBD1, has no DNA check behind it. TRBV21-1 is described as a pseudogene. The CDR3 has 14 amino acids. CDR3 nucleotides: TGTGCCAGCAGCAGAAACAGGGCCCAAGAGACCCAGTACTTC. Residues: CASSRNRAQETQYF.

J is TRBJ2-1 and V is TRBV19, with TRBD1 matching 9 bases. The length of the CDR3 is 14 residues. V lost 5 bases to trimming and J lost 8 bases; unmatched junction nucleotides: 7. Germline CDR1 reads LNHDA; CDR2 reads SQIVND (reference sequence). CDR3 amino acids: CASSAGRTGDEQFF. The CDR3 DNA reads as TGTGCCAGTAGTGCGGGAAGGACAGGGGATGAGCAGTTCTTC.

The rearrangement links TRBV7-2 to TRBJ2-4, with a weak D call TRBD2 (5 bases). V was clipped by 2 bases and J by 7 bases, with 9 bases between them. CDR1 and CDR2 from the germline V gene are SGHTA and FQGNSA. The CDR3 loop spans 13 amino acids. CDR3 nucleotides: TGTGCCAGCAGCTTATCGGGAAGGAACATTCAGTACTTC. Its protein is CASSLSGRNIQYF.

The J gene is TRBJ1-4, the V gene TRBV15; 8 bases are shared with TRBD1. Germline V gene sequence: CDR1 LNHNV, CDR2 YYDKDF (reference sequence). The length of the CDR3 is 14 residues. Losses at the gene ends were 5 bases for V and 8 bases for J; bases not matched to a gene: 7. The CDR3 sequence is CATSDDRGGEKLFF. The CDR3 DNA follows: TGTGCCACCAGCGACGACAGGGGTGGGGAAAAACTGTTTTTT.

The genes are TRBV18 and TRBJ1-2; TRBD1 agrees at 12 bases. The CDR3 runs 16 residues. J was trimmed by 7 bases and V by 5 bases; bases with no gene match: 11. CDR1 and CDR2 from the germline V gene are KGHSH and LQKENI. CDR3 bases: TGTGCCAGCTCAGCGTTCCGGGACAGGGGGCTGTCTGGCTACACCTTC. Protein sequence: CASSAFRDRGLSGYTF.

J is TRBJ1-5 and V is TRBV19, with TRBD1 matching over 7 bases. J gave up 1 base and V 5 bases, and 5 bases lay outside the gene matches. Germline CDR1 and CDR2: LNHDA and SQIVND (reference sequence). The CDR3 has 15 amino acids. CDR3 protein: CASSYRGLSNQPQHF. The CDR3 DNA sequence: TGTGCCAGTAGTTACAGGGGATTGAGCAATCAGCCCCAGCATTTT. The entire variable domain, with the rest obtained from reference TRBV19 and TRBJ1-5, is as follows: DGGITQSPKYLFRKEGQNVTLSCEQNLNHDAMYWYRQDPGQGLRLIYYSQIVNDFQKGDIAEGYSVSREKKESFPLTVTSAQKNPTAFYLCASSYRGLSNQPQHFGDGTRLSIL.

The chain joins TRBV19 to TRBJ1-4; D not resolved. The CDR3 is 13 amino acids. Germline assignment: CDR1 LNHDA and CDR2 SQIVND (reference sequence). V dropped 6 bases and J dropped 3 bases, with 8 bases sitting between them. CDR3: CASRWEPNEKLFF. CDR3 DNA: TGTGCCAGTAGGTGGGAGCCTAATGAAAAACTGTTTTTT.